This T cell receptor beta chain emerged from a study of blood T cell repertoires in COVID-19. Trimming pared 6 bases from V and 4 bases from J, leaving 9 bases between. Germline V gene sequence: CDR1 LNHDA, CDR2 SQIVND (reference sequence). This CDR3 is 13 amino acids long. This clone has only one observation. The table came from immunoSEQ multiplex PCR; TCRdb's copy has only in-frame clones and leaves some out. The profile covers approximately 40,000 clones, with roughly 81% appearing a single time and roughly 13% taken by the ten largest. The material sequenced was peripheral blood. The sequence came from a human donor in a cohort sampled during active COVID-19. The chain combines TRBV19 with TRBJ1-4; weak D call: TRBD1 (5 bases). The CDR3 is CASRDTYNEKLFF. The CDR3 DNA is TGTGCCAGTAGGGACACATATAATGAAAAACTGTTTTTT.